This T cell receptor beta chain was documented in a study of CD8+CD57+ T cells in acquired aplastic anemia. V shed 3 bases, J shed 3 bases, and the junction held 2 bases outside the gene matches. The CDR3 loop spans 14 amino acids. CDR1 LGHDT and CDR2 YNNKEL come from the germline V gene (reference sequence). The sample holds many counts of this clonotype. Flow cytometry had shown expanded CD8+CD57+ cells in the patients chosen for sequencing. Severe acquired aplastic anemia was present in every patient. Using genomic DNA as the template, TCR beta VDJ and CDR3 profiling was carried out. Each CDR3 protein gets one entry after TCRdb re-called the reads with MiXCR. Here the sample spans about 180,000 distinct CDR3 sequences, less than 50% being singletons.

The TCR was taken from a human donor with aplastic anemia. This chain joins TRBV3-1 and TRBJ2-1; TRBD1 agrees at 7 bases. Source material: sorted CD4+, CD8+, or CD8+CD57+ T cells (not recorded which) from PBMCs. The CDR3 DNA reads as TGTGCCAGCAGCCAGGGACAGAACTACAATGAGCAGTTCTTC. This encodes CASSQGQNYNEQFF.